The clone carrying this T cell receptor (beta chain) came up a few times. The record originates from a study of blood T cell repertoires in COVID-19. For the study at large: Spain, Italy and the United States supplied samples that represented acute and convalescent COVID-19.

Authors' analysis steps: Estimated nucleated cell counts came from reference gene primer amplification. The table came from immunoSEQ multiplex PCR; TCRdb's copy has only in-frame clones and leaves some out. D and trimming come from the DNA, and the V and J calls and clone size come from that table. Found here are 28,000 or so clones, roughly 87% of them singletons; the top ten hold roughly 8.2%. Seattle-derived patients entered the study during active infection and were followed longitudinally. The CDR3 spans 12 residues. Trimming cost V 1 base and J 11 bases, with 8 bases left between them. Germline loops: CDR1 MGHRA, CDR2 YSYEKL.

The V and J genes are TRBV4-1 and TRBJ1-4; D is perhaps TRBD1 (5 bases). This receptor was obtained from a man aged 60-69 years with COVID-19, enrolled during active disease. The sequenced sample consisted of peripheral blood. The CDR3 coding sequence is TGCGCCAGCAGCCAAGGAAAGGGGAAACTGTTTTTT. It specifies CASSQGKGKLFF.